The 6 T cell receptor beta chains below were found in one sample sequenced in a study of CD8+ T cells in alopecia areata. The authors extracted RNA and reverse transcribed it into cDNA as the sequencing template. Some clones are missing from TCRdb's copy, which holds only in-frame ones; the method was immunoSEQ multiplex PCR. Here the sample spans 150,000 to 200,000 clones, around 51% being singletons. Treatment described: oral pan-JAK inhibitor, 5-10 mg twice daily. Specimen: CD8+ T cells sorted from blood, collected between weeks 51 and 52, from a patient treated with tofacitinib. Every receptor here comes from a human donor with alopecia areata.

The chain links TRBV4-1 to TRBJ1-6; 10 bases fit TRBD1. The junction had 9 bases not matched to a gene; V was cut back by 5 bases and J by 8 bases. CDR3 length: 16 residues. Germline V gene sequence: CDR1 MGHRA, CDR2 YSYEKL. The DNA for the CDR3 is TGCGCCAGCAGCTCGAGACAGGGGGCAGGATATTCACCCCTCCACTTT. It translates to CASSSRQGAGYSPLHF.

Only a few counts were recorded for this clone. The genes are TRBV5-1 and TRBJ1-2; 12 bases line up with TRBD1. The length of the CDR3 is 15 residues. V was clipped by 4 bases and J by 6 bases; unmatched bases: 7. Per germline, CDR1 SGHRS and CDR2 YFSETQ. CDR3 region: CASSRGQGAFNGYTF. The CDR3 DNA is TGCGCCAGCAGCCGGGGACAGGGGGCTTTCAATGGCTACACCTTC.

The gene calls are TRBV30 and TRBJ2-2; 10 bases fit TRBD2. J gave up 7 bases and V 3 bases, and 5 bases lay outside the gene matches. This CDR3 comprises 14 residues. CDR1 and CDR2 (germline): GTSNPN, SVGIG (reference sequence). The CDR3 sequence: CAWSGTSDGGELFF. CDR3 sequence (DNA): TGTGCCTGGAGCGGGACTAGCGACGGCGGGGAGCTGTTTTTT.

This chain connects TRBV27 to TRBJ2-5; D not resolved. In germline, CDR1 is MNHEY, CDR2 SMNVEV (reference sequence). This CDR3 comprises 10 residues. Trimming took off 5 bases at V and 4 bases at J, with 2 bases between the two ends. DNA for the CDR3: TGTGCCAGCAGTAGAGAGACCCAGTACTTC. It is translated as CASSRETQYF.

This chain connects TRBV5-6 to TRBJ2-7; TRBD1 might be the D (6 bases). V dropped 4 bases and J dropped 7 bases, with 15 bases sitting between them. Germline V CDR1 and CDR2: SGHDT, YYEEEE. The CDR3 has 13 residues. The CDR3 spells CASSPTGSWEQYF. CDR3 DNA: TGTGCCAGCAGCCCGACAGGTTCTTGGGAGCAGTACTTC.

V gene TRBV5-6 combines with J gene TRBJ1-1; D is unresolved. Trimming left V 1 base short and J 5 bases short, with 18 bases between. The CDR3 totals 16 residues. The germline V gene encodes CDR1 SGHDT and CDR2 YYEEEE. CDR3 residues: CASSLSLGGRRTEAFF. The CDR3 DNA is TGTGCCAGCAGCTTGAGTCTAGGAGGGAGGAGGACTGAAGCTTTCTTT.